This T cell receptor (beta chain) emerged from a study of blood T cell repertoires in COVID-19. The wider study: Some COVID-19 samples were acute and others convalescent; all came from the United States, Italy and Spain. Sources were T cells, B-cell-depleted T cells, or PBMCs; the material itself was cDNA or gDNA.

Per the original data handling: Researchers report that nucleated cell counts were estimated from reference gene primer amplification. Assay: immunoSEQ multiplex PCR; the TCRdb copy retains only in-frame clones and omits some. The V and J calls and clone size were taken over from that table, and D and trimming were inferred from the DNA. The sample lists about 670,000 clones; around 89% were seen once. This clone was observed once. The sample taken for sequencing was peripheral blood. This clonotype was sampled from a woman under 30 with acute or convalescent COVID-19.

The CDR3 coding sequence is TGTGCCAGCGGCCAGACAGGCCTCGGACACTGGGAAGCTTTCTTT. Protein product: CASGQTGLGHWEAFF. The chain links TRBV27 to TRBJ1-1, with a weak D call TRBD1 (6 bases). Germline V gene sequence: CDR1 MNHEY, CDR2 SMNVEV (reference sequence). V lost 8 bases and J lost 8, with 24 bases in between. The CDR3 consists of 15 residues.